This TCR beta chain is drawn from a study of graft-versus-host responses after intestinal transplantation. Study-wide background: Isolated intestinal, liver-intestinal, or multivisceral transplants had been given to the recipients.

The germline V gene encodes CDR1 SGDLS and CDR2 YYNGEE. This CDR3 region has 19 residues. With 0 bases removed from V and 0 bases from J, the gap between germline ends came to 16 bases. The data were produced by immunoSEQ multiplex PCR, yet TCRdb's version contains in-frame clones alone and is incomplete. The sample has roughly 38,000 clones, over 90% seen once. The study's findings and limits: Recipient bone marrow held GvH clones, some seen earlier in ileum or blood.

As regards this clone: Its antigen is not identified.

This receptor was identified in a human donor who was the organ donor for an intestinal transplant. The chain uses TRBV9 and TRBJ2-6; possibly TRBD2 for D (7 bases). The specimen comprised unstimulated CD8+ T cells sorted from spleen or lymph node cells, sampled before transplant. CDR3 DNA sequence: TGTGCCAGCAGCGTAGGTAACAGGGAGGGGGACTCTGGGGCCAACGTCCTGACTTTC. Translation: CASSVGNREGDSGANVLTF. The full variable domain, its missing parts supplied by reference TRBV9 and TRBJ2-6, is DSGVTQTPKHLITATGQRVTLRCSPRSGDLSVYWYQQSLDQGLQFLIQYYNGEERAKGNILERFSAQQFPDLHSELNLSSLELGDSALYFCASSVGNREGDSGANVLTFGAGSRLTVL.